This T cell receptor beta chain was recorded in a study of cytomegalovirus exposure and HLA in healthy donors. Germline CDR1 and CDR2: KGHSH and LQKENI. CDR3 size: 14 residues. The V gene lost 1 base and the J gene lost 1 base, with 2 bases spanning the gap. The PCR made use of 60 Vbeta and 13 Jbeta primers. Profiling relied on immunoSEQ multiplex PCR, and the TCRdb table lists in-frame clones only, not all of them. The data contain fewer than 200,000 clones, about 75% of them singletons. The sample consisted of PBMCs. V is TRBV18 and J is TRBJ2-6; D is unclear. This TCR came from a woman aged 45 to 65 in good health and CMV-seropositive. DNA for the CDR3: TGTGCCAGCTCACCACTATCTGGGGCCAACGTCCTGACTTTC. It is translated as CASSPLSGANVLTF.